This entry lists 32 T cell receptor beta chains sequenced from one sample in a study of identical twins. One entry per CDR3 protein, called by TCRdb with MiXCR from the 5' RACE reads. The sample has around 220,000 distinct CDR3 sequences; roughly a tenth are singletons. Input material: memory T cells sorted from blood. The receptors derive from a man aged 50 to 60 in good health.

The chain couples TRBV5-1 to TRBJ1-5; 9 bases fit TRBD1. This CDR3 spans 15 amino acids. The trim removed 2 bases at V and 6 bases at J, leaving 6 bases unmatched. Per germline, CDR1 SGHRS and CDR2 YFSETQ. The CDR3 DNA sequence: TGCGCCAGCAGCTTACAGGGGGCGCGGGGTCAGCCCCAGCATTTT. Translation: CASSLQGARGQPQHF.

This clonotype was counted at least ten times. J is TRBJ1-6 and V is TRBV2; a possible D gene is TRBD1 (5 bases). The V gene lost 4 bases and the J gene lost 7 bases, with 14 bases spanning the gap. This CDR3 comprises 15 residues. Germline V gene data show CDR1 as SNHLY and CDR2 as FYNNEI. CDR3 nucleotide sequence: TGTGCCAGCAGTGTCCCTCAGACAGACAATTCACCCCTCCACTTT. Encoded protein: CASSVPQTDNSPLHF. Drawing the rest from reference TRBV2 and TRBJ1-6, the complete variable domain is EPEVTQTPSHQVTQMGQEVILRCVPISNHLYFYWYRQILGQKVEFLVSFYNNEISEKSEIFDDQFSVERPDGSNFTLKIRSTKLEDSAMYFCASSVPQTDNSPLHFGNGTRLTVT.

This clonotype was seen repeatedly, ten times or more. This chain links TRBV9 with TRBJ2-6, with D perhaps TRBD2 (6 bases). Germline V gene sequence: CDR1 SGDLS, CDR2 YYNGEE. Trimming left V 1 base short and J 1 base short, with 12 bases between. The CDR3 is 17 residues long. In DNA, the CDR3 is TGTGCCAGCAGCGTAAATAGGAGGGAATCTGGGGCCAACGTCCTGACTTTC. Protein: CASSVNRRESGANVLTF.

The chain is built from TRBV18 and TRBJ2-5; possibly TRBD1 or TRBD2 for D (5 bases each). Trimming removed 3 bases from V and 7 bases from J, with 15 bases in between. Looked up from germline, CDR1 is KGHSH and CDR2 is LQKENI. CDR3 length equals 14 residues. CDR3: CASSPGRQSWTQYF. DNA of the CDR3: TGTGCCAGCTCACCGGGACGCCAATCATGGACCCAGTACTTC. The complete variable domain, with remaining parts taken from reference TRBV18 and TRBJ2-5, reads NAGVMQNPRHLVRRRGQEARLRCSPMKGHSHVYWYRQLPEEGLKFMVYLQKENIIDESGMPKERFSAEFPKEGPSILRIQQVVRGDSAAYFCASSPGRQSWTQYFGPGTRLLVL.

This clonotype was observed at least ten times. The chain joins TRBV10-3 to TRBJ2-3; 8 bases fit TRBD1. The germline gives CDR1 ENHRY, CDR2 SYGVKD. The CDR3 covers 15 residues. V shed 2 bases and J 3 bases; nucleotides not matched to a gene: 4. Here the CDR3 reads CAISEGTGITDTQYF. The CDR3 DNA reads TGTGCCATCAGTGAGGGGACAGGTATTACAGATACGCAGTATTTT.

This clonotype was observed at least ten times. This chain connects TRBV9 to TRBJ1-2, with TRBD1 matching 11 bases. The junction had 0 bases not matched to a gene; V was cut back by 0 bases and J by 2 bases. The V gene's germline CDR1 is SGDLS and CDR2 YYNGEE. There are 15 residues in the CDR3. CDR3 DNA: TGTGCCAGCAGCGTAGGGGACAGGGGGAACTATGGCTACACCTTC. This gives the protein CASSVGDRGNYGYTF. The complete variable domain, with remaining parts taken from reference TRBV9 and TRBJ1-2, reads DSGVTQTPKHLITATGQRVTLRCSPRSGDLSVYWYQQSLDQGLQFLIQYYNGEERAKGNILERFSAQQFPDLHSELNLSSLELGDSALYFCASSVGDRGNYGYTFGSGTRLTVV.

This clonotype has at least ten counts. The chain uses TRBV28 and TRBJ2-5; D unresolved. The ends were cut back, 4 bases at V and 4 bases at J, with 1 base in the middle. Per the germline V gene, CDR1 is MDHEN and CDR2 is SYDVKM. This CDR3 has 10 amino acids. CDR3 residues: CASSSETQYF. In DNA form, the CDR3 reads TGTGCCAGCAGTTCAGAGACCCAGTACTTC.

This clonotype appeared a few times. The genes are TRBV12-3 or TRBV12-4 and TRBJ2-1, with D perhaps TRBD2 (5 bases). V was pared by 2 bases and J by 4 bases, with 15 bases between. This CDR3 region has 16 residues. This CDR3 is CASSLWSGRFYNEQFF. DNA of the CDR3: TGTGCCAGCAGTTTATGGTCGGGGAGATTTTACAATGAGCAGTTCTTC.

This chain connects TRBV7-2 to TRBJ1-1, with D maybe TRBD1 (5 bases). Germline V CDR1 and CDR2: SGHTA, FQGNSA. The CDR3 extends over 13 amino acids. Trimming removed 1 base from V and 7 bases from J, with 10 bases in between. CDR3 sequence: CASSLVGGDEAFF. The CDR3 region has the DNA TGTGCCAGCAGCTTAGTCGGGGGAGATGAAGCTTTCTTT.

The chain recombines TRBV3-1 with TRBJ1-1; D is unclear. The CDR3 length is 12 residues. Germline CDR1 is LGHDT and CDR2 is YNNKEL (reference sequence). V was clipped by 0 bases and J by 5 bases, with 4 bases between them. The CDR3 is CASSQDRTEAFF. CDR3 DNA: TGTGCCAGCAGCCAAGATAGGACTGAAGCTTTCTTT.

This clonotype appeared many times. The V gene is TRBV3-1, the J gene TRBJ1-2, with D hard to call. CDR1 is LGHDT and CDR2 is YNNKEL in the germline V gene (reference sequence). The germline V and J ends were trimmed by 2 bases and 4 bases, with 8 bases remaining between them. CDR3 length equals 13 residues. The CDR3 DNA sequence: TGTGCCAGCAGCCAATACGGTACCTATGGCTACACCTTC. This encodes CASSQYGTYGYTF.

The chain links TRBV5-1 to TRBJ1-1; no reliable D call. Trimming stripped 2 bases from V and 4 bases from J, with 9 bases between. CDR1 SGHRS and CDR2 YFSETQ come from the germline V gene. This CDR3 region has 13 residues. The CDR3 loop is CASSFTRSTEAFF. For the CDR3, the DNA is TGCGCCAGCAGCTTTACTAGGAGCACTGAAGCTTTCTTT.

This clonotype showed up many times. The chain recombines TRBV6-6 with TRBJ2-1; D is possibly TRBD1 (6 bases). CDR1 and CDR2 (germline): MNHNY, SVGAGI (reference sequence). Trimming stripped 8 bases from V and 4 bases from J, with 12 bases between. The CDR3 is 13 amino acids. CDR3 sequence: CASYKQGYNEQFF. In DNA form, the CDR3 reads TGTGCCAGCTATAAACAGGGTTACAATGAGCAGTTCTTC.

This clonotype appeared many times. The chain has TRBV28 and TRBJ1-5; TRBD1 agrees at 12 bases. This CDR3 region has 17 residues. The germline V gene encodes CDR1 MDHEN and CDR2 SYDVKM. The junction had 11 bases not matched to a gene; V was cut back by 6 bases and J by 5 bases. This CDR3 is CASSPVPGQGADQPQHF. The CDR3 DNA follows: TGTGCCAGCAGCCCCGTCCCGGGACAGGGGGCCGATCAGCCCCAGCATTTT. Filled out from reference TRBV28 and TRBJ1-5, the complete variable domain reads DVKVTQSSRYLVKRTGEKVFLECVQDMDHENMFWYRQDPGLGLRLIYFSYDVKMKEKGDIPEGYSVSREKKERFSLILESASTNQTSMYLCASSPVPGQGADQPQHFGDGTRLSIL.

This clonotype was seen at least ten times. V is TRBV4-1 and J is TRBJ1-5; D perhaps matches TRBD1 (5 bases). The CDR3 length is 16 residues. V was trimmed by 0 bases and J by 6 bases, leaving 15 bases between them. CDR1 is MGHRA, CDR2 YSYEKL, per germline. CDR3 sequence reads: CASSQDSRGSIQPQHF. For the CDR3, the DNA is TGCGCCAGCAGCCAAGACTCGAGGGGTTCTATTCAGCCCCAGCATTTT.

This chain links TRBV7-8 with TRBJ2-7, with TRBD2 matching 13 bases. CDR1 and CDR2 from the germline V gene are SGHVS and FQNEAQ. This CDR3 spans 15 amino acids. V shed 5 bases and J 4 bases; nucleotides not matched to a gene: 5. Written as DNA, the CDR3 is TGTGCCAGCAGCCCCCGGACTAGCGGGGGTTACGAGCAGTACTTC. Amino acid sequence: CASSPRTSGGYEQYF.

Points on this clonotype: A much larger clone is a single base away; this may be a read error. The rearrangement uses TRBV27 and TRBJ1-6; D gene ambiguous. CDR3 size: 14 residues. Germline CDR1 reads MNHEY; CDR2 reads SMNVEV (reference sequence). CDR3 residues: CANSFTPYNSPLHF. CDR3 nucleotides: TGTGCCAACAGTTTCACACCCTATAATTCACCCCTCCACTTT.

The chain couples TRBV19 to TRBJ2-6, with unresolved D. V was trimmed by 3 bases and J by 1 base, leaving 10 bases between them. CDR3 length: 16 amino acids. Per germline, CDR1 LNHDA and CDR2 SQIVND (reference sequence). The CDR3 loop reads CASSMDAFSGANVLTF. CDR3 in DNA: TGTGCCAGTAGTATGGACGCGTTTTCTGGGGCCAACGTCCTGACTTTC.

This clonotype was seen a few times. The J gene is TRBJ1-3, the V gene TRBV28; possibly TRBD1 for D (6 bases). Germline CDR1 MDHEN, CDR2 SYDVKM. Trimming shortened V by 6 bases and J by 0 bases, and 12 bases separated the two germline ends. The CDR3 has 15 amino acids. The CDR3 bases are TGTGCCAGCAGCTGGGGACAAAGCTCTGGAAACACCATATATTTT. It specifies CASSWGQSSGNTIYF.

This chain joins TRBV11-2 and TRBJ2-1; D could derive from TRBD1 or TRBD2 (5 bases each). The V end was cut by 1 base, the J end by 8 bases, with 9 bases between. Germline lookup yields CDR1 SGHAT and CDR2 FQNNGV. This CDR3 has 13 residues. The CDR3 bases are TGTGCCAGCAGCTTAGCCGGGGCTTATGAGCAGTTCTTC. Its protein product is CASSLAGAYEQFF.

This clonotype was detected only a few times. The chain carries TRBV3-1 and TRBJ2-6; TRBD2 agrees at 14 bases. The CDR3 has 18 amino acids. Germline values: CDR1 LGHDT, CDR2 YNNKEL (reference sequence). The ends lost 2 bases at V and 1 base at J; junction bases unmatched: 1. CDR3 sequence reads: CASSQRLAGGSGANVLTF. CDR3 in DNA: TGTGCCAGCAGCCAAAGACTAGCGGGGGGGTCTGGGGCCAACGTCCTGACTTTC. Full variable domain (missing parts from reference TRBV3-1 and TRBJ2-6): DTAVSQTPKYLVTQMGNDKSIKCEQNLGHDTMYWYKQDSKKFLKIMFSYNNKELIINETVPNRFSPKSPDKAHLNLHINSLELGDSAVYFCASSQRLAGGSGANVLTFGAGSRLTVL.

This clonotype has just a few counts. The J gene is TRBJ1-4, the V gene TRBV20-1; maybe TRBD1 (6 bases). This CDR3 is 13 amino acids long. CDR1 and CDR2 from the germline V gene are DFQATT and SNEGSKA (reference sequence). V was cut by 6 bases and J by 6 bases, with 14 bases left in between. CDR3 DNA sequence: TGCAGTGCCTCAGGGGCCATGGATGAAAAACTGTTTTTT. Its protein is CSASGAMDEKLFF.

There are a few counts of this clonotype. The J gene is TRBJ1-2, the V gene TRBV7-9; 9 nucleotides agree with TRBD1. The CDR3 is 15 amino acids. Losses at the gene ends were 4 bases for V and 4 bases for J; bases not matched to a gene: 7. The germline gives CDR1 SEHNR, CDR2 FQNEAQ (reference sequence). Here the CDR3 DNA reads TGTGCCAGCAGCTCTAACAGGGGGCTGAGCTATGGCTACACCTTC. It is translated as CASSSNRGLSYGYTF.

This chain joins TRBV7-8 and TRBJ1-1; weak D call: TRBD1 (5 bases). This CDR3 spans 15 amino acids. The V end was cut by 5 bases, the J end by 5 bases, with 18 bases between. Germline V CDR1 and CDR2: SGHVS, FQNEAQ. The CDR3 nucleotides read TGTGCCAGCAGCCGGGGGGGACTGAGGGGTACTGAAGCTTTCTTT. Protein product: CASSRGGLRGTEAFF.

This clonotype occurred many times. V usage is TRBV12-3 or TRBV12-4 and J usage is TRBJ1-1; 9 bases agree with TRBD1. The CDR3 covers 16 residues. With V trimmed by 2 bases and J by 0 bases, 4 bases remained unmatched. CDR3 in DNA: TGTGCCAGCAGTTTACGGACAGGGGCTATGAACACTGAAGCTTTCTTT. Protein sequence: CASSLRTGAMNTEAFF.

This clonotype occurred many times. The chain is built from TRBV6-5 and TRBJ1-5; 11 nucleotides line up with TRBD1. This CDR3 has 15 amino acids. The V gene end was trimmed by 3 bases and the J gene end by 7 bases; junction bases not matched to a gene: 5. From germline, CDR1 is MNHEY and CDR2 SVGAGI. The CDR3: CASSYGQGAEQPQHF. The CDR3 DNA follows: TGTGCCAGCAGTTATGGACAGGGGGCTGAACAGCCCCAGCATTTT.

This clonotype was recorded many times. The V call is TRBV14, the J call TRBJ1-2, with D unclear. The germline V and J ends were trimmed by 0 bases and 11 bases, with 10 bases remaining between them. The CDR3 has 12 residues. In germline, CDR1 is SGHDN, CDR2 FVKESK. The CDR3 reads CASSQDRTLYTF. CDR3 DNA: TGTGCCAGCAGCCAAGATAGAACCTTATACACCTTC. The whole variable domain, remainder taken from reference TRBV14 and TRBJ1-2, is EAGVTQFPSHSVIEKGQTVTLRCDPISGHDNLYWYRRVMGKEIKFLLHFVKESKQDESGMPNNRFLAERTGGTYSTLKVQPAELEDSGVYFCASSQDRTLYTFGSGTRLTVV.

The CDR3 nucleotides read TGTGCCACCCGCAACACAGGGGGAGATCAGCCCCAGCATTTT. It yields the protein CATRNTGGDQPQHF. This chain uses TRBV27 with TRBJ1-5; 8 bases are a match to TRBD1. Germline V gives CDR1 MNHEY, CDR2 SMNVEV (reference sequence). The CDR3 runs to 14 residues. V trimming: 10 bases; J trimming: 5 bases; junction bases outside the gene matches: 10.

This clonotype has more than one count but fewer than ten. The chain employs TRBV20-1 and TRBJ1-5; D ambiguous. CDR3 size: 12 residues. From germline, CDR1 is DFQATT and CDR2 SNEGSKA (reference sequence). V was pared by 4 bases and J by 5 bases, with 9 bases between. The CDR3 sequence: CSATRTHQPQHF. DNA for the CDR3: TGCAGTGCTACGCGTACTCATCAGCCCCAGCATTTT.

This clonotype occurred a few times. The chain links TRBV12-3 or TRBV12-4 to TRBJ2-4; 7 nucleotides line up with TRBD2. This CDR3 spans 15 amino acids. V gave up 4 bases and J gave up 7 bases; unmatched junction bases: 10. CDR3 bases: TGTGCCAGCAGTTCGCTAGGTATCGGGGGGAACATTCAGTACTTC. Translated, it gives CASSSLGIGGNIQYF.

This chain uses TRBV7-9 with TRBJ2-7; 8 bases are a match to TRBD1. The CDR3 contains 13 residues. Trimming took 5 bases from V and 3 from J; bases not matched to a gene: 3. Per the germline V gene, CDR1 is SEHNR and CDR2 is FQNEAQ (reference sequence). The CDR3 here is CASSGQGIYEQYF. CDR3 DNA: TGTGCCAGCAGCGGACAGGGCATCTACGAGCAGTACTTC.

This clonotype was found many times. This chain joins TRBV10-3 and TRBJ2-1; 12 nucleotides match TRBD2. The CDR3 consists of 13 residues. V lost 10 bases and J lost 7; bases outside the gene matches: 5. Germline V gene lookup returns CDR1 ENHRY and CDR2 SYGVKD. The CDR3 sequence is CASRLAGENEQFF. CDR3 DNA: TGTGCCAGTCGACTAGCGGGAGAAAATGAGCAGTTCTTC.